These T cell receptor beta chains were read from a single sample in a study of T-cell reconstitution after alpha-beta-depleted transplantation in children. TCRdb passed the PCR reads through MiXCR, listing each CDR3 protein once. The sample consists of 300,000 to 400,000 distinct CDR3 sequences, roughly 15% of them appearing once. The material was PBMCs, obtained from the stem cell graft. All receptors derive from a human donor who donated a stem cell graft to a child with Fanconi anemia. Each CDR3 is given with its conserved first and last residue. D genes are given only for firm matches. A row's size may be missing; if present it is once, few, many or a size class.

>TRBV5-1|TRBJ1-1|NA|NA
CASSFGYNTEAFF
TGCGCCAGCAGCTTTGGGTACAACACTGAAGCTTTCTTT
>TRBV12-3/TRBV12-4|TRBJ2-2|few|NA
CASTYNKLPPSGELFF
TGTGCCAGCACCTATAACAAACTACCGCCCTCCGGGGAGCTGTTTTTT
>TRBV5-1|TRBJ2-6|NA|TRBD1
CASSLGGTDSSGANVLTF
TGCGCCAGCAGCTTGGGAGGGACAGACTCCTCTGGTGCCAACGTCCTGACTTTC
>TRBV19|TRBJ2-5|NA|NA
CASSRGTFVETQYF
TGTGCCAGTAGCCGAGGGACCTTCGTCGAGACCCAGTACTTC
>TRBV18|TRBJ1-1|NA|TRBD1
CASSPPRTGGRNTEAFF
TGTGCCAGCTCACCACCTAGGACAGGGGGCAGGAACACTGAAGCTTTCTTT
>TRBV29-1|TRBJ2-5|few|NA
CSVGERGTQYF
TGCAGCGTTGGTGAGAGAGGGACCCAGTACTTC
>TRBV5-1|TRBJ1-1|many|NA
CASSLDRANTEAFF
TGCGCCAGCAGCTTGGACAGGGCGAACACTGAAGCTTTCTTT
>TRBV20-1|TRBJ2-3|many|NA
CSAGPLRGTDTQYF
TGCAGTGCAGGCCCCCTTCGGGGCACAGATACGCAGTATTTT
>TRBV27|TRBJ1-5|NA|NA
CASSLRGAVQPQHF
TGTGCCAGCAGTTTGCGGGGTGCGGTTCAGCCCCAGCATTTT
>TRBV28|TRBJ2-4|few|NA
CASSLSLRDSVGRAKNIQYF
TGTGCCAGCAGTTTATCTCTCCGGGACTCGGTAGGGAGGGCCAAAAACATTCAGTACTTC
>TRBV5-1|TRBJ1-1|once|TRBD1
CASSSAGTGHTEAFF
TGCGCCAGCAGCTCGGCGGGGACAGGCCACACTGAAGCTTTCTTT
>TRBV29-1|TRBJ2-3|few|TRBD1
CSDKTGDRFTQYF
TGCAGCGATAAGACCGGGGACAGGTTTACGCAGTATTTT
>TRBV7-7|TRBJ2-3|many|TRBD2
CASSFSGRDTQYF
TGTGCTAGCAGCTTTAGCGGGCGGGATACGCAGTATTTT
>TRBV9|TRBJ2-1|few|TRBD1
CASSPRTGPGDEQFF
TGTGCCAGCAGCCCCCGGACAGGGCCTGGGGATGAGCAGTTCTTC
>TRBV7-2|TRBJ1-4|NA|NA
CASSFDPGVGKLFF
TGTGCCAGCAGTTTTGACCCCGGGGTTGGAAAACTGTTTTTT
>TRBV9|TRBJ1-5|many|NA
CASSVGSDQPQHF
TGTGCCAGCAGCGTAGGCTCTGATCAGCCCCAGCATTTT
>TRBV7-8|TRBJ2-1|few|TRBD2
CASSSAGGAVLNEQFF
TGTGCCAGCAGCTCCGCCGGGGGGGCCGTACTAAATGAGCAGTTCTTC
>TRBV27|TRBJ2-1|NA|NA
CASSLGGGFSYNEQFF
TGTGCCAGCAGTCTAGGGGGGGGTTTCTCCTACAATGAGCAGTTCTTC
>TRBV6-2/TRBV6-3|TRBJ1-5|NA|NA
CASSYHRVGNQPQHF
TGTGCCAGCAGTTACCACAGGGTTGGCAATCAGCCCCAGCATTTT
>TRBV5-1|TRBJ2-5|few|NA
CASSLGRQVLQETQYF
TGCGCCAGCAGCTTGGGCCGGCAGGTATTACAAGAGACCCAGTACTTC
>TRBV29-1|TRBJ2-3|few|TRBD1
CSASGQGMNTQYF
TGCAGCGCATCGGGACAGGGCATGAATACGCAGTATTTT
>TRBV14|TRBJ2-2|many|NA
CASSQKGGTGELFF
TGTGCCAGCAGCCAGAAAGGTGGCACCGGGGAGCTGTTTTTT
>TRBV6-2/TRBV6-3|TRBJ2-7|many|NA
CASSYSPSRGSSYEQYF
TGTGCCAGCAGTTACTCCCCATCGCGGGGTAGCTCCTACGAGCAGTACTTC
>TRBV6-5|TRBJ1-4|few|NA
CASSYSFLGFEKLFF
TGTGCCAGCAGTTACTCGTTCCTAGGTTTTGAAAAACTGTTTTTT
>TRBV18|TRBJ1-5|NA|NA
CASSPQESNQPQHF
TGTGCCAGCTCACCACAGGAGAGCAATCAGCCCCAGCATTTT
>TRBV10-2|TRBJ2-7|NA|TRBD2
CASSGGDPWVYEQYF
TGCGCCAGCAGCGGGGGGGACCCGTGGGTCTACGAGCAGTACTTC
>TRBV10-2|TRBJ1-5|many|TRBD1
CASSETGGQPQHF
TGCGCCAGCAGTGAGACAGGGGGACAGCCCCAGCATTTT
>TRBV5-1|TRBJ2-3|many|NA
CASSLAVASRGDTQYF
TGCGCCAGCAGCTTGGCCGTGGCCTCCCGGGGAGATACGCAGTATTTT
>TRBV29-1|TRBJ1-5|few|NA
CSVRLPNQPQHF
TGCAGCGTTCGCCTGCCCAATCAGCCCCAGCATTTT
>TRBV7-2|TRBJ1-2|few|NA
CASSQTQGFYGYTF
TGTGCCAGCAGCCAAACACAGGGATTCTATGGCTACACCTTC
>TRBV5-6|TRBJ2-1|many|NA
CASSLVGDEQFF
TGTGCCAGCAGCTTGGTCGGGGATGAGCAGTTCTTC
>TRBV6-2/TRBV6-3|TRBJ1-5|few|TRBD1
CASSPRGTGNQPQHF
TGTGCCAGCAGCCCCAGAGGGACAGGGAACCAGCCCCAGCATTTT
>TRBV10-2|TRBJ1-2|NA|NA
CASSDWQGYTF
TGCGCCAGCAGTGACTGGCAAGGCTACACCTTC
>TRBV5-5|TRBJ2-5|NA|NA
CASSLEGQGYGTQYF
TGTGCCAGCAGCTTGGAGGGTCAGGGGTACGGGACCCAGTACTTC
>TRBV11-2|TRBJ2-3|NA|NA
CASSLGTTPSTDTQYF
TGTGCCAGCAGCTTAGGGACTACCCCTAGCACAGATACGCAGTATTTT
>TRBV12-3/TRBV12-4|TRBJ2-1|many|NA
CASSLWQEQFF
TGTGCCAGCAGTTTATGGCAGGAGCAGTTCTTC
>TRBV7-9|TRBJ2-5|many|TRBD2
CASSSDGGGQETQYF
TGTGCCAGCAGCTCGGACGGCGGGGGCCAAGAGACCCAGTACTTC
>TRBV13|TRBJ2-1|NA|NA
CASSMGWGSHEQFF
TGTGCCAGCAGCATGGGTTGGGGAAGCCATGAGCAGTTCTTC
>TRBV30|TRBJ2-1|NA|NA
CAWDSGRGEQFF
TGTGCCTGGGACAGCGGTCGGGGTGAGCAGTTCTTC
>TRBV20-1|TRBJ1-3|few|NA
CSVGASGNTIYF
TGCAGTGTGGGGGCCTCTGGAAACACCATATATTTT
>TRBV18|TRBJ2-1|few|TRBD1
CASSLGQHTYNEQFF
TGTGCCAGCTCACTGGGACAGCACACCTACAATGAGCAGTTCTTC
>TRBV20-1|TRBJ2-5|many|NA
CSAGIRVAGAQETQYF
TGCAGTGCAGGGATCCGTGTGGCGGGGGCACAAGAGACCCAGTACTTC
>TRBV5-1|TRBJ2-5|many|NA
CASSARPQETQYF
TGCGCCAGCAGCGCGAGACCCCAAGAGACCCAGTACTTC
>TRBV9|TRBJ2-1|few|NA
CASSVAGEQFF
TGTGCCAGCAGCGTAGCGGGGGAGCAGTTCTTC
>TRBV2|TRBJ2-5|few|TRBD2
CASSGGGIETQYF
TGTGCCAGCAGTGGGGGAGGGATAGAGACCCAGTACTTC
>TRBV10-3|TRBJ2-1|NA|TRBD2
CAISDPSGGSYNEQFF
TGTGCCATCAGTGATCCCAGCGGGGGTTCCTACAATGAGCAGTTCTTC
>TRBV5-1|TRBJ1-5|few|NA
CASSLLPSNQPQHF
TGCGCCAGCAGCTTACTCCCTAGCAATCAGCCCCAGCATTTT
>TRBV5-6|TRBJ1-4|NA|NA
CASSSGFDEKLFF
TGTGCCAGCAGCTCCGGGTTTGATGAAAAACTGTTTTTT
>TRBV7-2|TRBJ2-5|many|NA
CASSLVGRRETQYF
TGTGCCAGCAGCTTAGTAGGACGTCGAGAGACCCAGTACTTC
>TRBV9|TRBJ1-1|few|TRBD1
CASSGQGRQGQSEAFF
TGTGCCAGCAGCGGCCAAGGGAGACAGGGCCAATCTGAAGCTTTCTTT
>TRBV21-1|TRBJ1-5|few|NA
CASSAPGGQQPQHF
TGTGCCAGCAGCGCCCCAGGGGGCCAACAGCCCCAGCATTTT
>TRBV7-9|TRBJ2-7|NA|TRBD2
CASSWGRTSGEKQYF
TGTGCCAGCAGCTGGGGAAGGACTAGCGGGGAAAAGCAGTACTTC
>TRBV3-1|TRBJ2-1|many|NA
CASSFSSNLDEQFF
TGTGCCAGCAGCTTTAGCTCAAATCTGGATGAGCAGTTCTTC
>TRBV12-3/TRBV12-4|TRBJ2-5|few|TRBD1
CASRPPDRGETQYF
TGTGCCAGCAGACCCCCAGACAGGGGGGAGACCCAGTACTTC
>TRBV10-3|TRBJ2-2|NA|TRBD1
CAISPGTGKTGELFF
TGTGCCATCAGTCCCGGGACAGGGAAGACCGGGGAGCTGTTTTTT